Detailed here is one TCR beta chain. Its antigen remains unknown. It was with 60 Vbeta and 13 Jbeta primers that the PCR ran. Method: immunoSEQ multiplex PCR; TCRdb's copy keeps in-frame clones and lacks some. The sample has 150,000 to 200,000 clones, 75% to 85% seen once. This specimen belongs to a study of cytomegalovirus exposure and HLA in healthy donors. J was trimmed by 2 bases and V by 3 bases; bases with no gene match: 4. Per germline, CDR1 MRHNA and CDR2 SNTAGT. The CDR3 is 15 amino acids. Study-wide points: Fewer than 200 TCR beta chains were listed as cytomegalovirus-associated. Both high specificity and high sensitivity reportedly marked the classifier's diagnosis of cytomegalovirus status. Most subjects had HLA-A and HLA-B alleles reportedly predicted accurately by TCR beta sequences.

The genes are TRBV6-4 and TRBJ2-3; 8 positions agree with TRBD1. Material: PBMCs. This TCR derives from a man aged 25-40 years in good health and CMV-seropositive. The CDR3 loop is CASSEKDRDTDTQYF. Here the CDR3 DNA reads TGTGCCAGCAGTGAAAAGGACAGGGACACAGATACGCAGTATTTT.